This T cell receptor (beta chain) was sequenced for a study of shared clonotypes between healthy human individuals. Overall study: Each donor contributed plates that comprised three CD4 naive, three CD4 memory, two CD8 naive and one CD8 memory.

Germline CDR1 and CDR2: SGHNT and YYREEE (reference sequence). The V gene end was trimmed by 2 bases and the J gene end by 2 bases; junction bases not matched to a gene: 5. The CDR3 covers 16 residues. Authors' analysis steps: Junction-only sequences produced by ImmunoSEQ had no quality scores, so filtering differed. The repertoire was sequenced with immunoSEQ multiplex PCR; TCRdb's copy has only in-frame clones and lacks some. V, J and clone size are taken as reported in that table, and D and trimming were inferred from the DNA itself. The profile covers about 2.3 million clones, with just over 90% appearing a single time and around 0.4% taken by the ten largest. General study results and limits: Generation probabilities of non-shared clonotypes were lower (relative to those shared by all four donors).

Comment on this clone: Its antigen remains unidentified.

The origin of this receptor is a man younger than 35 in good health. Some clones in this sample may be carry-over from other donors' samples. The specimen sequenced was naive CD4+ T cells from PBMCs. Documented subset: CD45RA+ positively selected. V is TRBV5-4 and J is TRBJ2-3; 10 bases fit TRBD2. CDR3 sequence: CASSLGLAENTDTQYF. The CDR3 coding sequence is TGTGCCAGCAGCTTAGGACTAGCGGAAAACACAGATACGCAGTATTTT.